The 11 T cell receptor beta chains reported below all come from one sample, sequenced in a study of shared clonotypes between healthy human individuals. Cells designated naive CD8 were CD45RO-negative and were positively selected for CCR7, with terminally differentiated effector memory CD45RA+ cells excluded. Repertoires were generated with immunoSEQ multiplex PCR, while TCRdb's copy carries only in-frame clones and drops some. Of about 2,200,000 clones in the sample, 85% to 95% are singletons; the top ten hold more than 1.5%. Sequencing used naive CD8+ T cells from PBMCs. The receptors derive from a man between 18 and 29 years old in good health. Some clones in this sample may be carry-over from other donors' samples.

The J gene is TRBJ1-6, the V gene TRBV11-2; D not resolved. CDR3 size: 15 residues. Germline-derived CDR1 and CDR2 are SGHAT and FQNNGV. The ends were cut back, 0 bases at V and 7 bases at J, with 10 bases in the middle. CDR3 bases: TGTGCCAGCAGCTTAGAGGGTTGGTTGAATTCACCCCTCCACTTT. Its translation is CASSLEGWLNSPLHF.

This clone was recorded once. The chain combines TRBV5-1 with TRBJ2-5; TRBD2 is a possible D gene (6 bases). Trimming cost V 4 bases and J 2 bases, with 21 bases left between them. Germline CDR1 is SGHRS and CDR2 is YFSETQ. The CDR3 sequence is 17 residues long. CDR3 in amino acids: CASSPGLGGGQQETQYF. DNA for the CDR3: TGCGCCAGCAGCCCGGGTCTCGGGGGAGGCCAACAAGAGACCCAGTACTTC.

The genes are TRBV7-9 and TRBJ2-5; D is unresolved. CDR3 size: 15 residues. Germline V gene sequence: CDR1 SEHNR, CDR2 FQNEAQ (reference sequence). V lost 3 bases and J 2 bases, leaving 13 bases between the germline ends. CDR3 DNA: TGTGCCAGCAGCTTTTTTGGACCCGAACAAGAGACCCAGTACTTC. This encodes CASSFFGPEQETQYF.

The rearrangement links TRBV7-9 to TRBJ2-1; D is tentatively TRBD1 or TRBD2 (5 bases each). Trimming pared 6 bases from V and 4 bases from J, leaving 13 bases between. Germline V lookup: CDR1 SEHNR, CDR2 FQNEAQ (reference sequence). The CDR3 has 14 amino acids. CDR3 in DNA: TGTGCCAGCAGTGTAGGGACCAGATACAATGAGCAGTTCTTC. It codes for CASSVGTRYNEQFF.

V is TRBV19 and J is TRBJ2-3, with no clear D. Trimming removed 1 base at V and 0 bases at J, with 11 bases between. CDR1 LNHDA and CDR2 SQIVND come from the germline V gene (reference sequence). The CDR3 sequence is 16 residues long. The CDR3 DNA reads TGTGCCAGTAGTATAGGGGCAGACACTAGCACAGATACGCAGTATTTT. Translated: CASSIGADTSTDTQYF.

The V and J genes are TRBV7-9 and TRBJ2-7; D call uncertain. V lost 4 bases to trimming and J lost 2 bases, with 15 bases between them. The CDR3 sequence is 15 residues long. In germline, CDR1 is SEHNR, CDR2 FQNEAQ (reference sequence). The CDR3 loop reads CASSSSLEAAYEQYF. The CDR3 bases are TGTGCCAGCAGCTCCAGCCTCGAGGCAGCCTACGAGCAGTACTTC.

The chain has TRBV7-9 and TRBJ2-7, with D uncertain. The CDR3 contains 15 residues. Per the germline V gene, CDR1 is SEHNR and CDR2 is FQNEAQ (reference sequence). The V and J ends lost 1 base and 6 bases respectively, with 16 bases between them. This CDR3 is CASSLGGRWGSEQYF. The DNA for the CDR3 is TGTGCCAGCAGCTTAGGGGGTAGGTGGGGATCCGAGCAGTACTTC.

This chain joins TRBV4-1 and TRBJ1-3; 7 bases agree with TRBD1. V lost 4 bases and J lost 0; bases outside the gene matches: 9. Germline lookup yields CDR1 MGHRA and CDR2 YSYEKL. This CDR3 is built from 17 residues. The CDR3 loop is CASSPGTAILSGNTIYF. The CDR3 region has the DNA TGCGCCAGCAGCCCCGGGACAGCTATCCTCTCTGGAAACACCATATATTTT.

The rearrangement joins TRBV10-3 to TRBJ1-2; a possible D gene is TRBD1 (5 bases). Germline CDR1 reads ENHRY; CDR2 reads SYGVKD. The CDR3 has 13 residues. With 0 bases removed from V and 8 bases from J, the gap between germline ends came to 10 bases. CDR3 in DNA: TGTGCCATCAGTGAGTCGTGGGGCGGGGGCTACACCTTC. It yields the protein CAISESWGGGYTF.

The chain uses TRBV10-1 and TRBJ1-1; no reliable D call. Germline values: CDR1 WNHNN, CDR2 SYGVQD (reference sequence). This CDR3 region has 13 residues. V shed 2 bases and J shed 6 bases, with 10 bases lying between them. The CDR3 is CASSELPQAEAFF. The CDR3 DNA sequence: TGCGCCAGCAGTGAGCTTCCCCAGGCTGAAGCTTTCTTT.

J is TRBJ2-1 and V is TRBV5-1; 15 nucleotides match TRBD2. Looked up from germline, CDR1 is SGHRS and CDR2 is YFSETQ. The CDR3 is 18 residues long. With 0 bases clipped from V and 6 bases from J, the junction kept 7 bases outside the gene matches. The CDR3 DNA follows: TGCGCCAGCAGCTTGGGGACTAGCGGGAGGGACGTCCGCAATGAGCAGTTCTTC. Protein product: CASSLGTSGRDVRNEQFF.